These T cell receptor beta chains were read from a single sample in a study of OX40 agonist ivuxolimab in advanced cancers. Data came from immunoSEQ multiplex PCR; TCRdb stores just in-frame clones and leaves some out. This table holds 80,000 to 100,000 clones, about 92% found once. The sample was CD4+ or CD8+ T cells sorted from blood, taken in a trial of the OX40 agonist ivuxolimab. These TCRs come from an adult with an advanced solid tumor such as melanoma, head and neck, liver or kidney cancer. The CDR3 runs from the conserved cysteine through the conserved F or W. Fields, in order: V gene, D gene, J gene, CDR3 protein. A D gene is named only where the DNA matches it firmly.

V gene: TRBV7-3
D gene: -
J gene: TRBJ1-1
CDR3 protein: CASSSLNRAAEAFF

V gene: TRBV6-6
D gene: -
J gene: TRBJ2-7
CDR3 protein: CASSPSGSEHEQYF

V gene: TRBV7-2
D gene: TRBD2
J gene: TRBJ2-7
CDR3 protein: CASSLLTSGNGEQYF

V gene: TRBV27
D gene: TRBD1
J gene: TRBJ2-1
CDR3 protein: CASSFGTGGQYNEQFF

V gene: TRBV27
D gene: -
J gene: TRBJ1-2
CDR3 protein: CASRQTDNYGYTF

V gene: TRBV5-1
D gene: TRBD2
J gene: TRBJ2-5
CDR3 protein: CASSLDGTSGRPGETQYF

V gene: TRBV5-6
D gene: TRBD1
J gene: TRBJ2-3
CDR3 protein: CASSLVPTGGADTQYF

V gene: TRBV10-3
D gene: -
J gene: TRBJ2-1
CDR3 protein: CAISTDNYNEQFF

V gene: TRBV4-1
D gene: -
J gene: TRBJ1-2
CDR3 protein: CASSELLVSLYGYTF

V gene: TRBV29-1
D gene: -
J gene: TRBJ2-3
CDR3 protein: CSGLTSTDTQYF

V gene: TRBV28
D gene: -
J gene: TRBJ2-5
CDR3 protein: CASIKPSPGMQETQYF

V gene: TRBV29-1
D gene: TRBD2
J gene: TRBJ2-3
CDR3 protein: CSVETSGRYTQYF

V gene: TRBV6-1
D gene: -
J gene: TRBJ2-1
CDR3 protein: CASSGDSGNEQFF

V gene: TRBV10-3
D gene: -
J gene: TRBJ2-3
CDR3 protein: CAISEPQTDTQYF

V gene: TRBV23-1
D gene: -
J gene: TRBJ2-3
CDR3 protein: CASSQSEESGTDTQYF

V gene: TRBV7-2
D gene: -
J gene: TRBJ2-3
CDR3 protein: CASSLQGSSTDTQYF

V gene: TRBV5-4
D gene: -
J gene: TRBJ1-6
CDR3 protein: CASSLGRGVNSPLHF

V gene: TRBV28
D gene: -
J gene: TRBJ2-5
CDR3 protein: CASSLRGGRETQYF

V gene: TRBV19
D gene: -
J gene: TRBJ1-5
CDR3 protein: CASKGEYQPQHF

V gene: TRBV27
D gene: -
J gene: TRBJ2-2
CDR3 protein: CASSLIYGSSTGELFF

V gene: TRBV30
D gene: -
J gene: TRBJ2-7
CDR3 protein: CAWKRGPRREQYF

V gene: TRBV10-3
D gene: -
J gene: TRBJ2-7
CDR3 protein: CAISRDYEQYF

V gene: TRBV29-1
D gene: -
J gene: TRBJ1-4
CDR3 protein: CSATGTAPTNEKLFF

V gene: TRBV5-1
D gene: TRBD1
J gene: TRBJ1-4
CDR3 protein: CASSVRDRGGKLFF

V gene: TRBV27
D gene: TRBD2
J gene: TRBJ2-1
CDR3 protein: CASRKLSGSSLNEQFF

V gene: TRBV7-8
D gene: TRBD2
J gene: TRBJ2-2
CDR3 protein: CASSPWAGATTGELFF

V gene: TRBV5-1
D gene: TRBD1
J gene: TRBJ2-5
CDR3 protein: CASSVNGQGEGETQYF

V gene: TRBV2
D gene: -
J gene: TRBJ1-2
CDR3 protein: CASTSGFNNYGYTF

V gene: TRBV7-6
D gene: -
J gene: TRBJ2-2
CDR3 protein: CASSLEYGELFF

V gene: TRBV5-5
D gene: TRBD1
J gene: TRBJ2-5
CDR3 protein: CPHRQGSPGGARDQYF

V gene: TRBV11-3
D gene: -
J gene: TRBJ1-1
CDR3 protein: CASSPTQGTEAFF

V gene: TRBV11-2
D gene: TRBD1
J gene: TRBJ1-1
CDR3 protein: CASSLERWATGQAGEAFF

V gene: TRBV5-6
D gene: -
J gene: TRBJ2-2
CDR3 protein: CASSFYGTHTGELFF

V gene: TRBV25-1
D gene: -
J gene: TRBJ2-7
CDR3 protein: CASSQTDSYEQYF